This is a list of T cell receptor beta chains from one sample in a study of T cells in Graves' hyperthyroidism and ophthalmopathy. TCRdb re-analysed the multiplex PCR reads in MiXCR, keeping a single row per CDR3 protein. Among nearly 110,000 distinct CDR3 sequences listed, about 17% were seen once. The sequenced material came from blood. Receptors were obtained from a woman aged 45-65 years with Graves' hyperthyroidism. CDR3s include the opening cysteine and the closing phenylalanine or tryptophan.

TRBV9 CASSTRVAGDVDTQYF
TRBV28 CASRDRTETQYF
TRBV6-1 CASRDRGLLRQSQHF
TRBV11-2 CASSLGTSGRGMLETQYF
TRBV6-2/TRBV6-3 CASSGTEDYEQYF
TRBV29-1 CSVVPFSSGNEQFF
TRBV3-1 CASSQDRAIEAFF
TRBV4-1 CASSHVPGRRTNEKLFF
TRBV7-9 CASSLVSPGLQYF
TRBV28 CASTGTVSAFF
TRBV6-1 CASSYGDSNQPQHF
TRBV2 CASSEQGAAGELFF
TRBV7-2 CASTTPGGTGELFF
TRBV29-1 CSVGGGRHMNTEAFF
TRBV2 CASTRLKAETDTQYF
TRBV5-1 CASSLPPGTGGSGANVLTF
TRBV5-1 CASSLAGTGEQFF